This T cell receptor (beta chain) appears in the sequencing data of a study of cytomegalovirus exposure and HLA in healthy donors. Overall study results and limits: Trimming of TCR beta V- and J-genes showed a link, identified in a later analysis, to a missense DCLRE1C variant.

V was shortened by 3 bases and J by 4 bases, with 21 bases between the two germline ends. The CDR3 runs 17 residues. Looked up from germline, CDR1 is KGHSH and CDR2 is LQKENI. The PCR ran on 60 Vbeta and 13 Jbeta primers. Assay used: immunoSEQ multiplex PCR; TCRdb lists only in-frame clones, some missing. The sample includes some 100,000 clones, about 80% of them seen just once. As concerns this clone: Antigen specificity is unknown.

The sequenced sample was PBMCs. This receptor was identified in a man between 45 and 60 years old in good health and CMV-seropositive. This chain links TRBV18 with TRBJ1-1; no clear D gene. The CDR3 coding sequence is TGTGCCAGCTCACCGACCTCCGGCCCGAGAGGGTCCACTGAAGCTTTCTTT. This sequence encodes CASSPTSGPRGSTEAFF.